A single sample is the source of the 26 T cell receptor beta chains below, sequenced in a study of T cell responses to AZD1222 COVID-19 vaccine. Data came from immunoSEQ multiplex PCR; TCRdb stores just in-frame clones and leaves some out. The sample has 100,000 or so clones, about 90% seen once. The sequencing here drew on peripheral blood, taken 28 days after the second AZD1222 dose. These receptors all come from an adult who received the AZD1222 COVID-19 vaccine.

V gene TRBV9 combines with J gene TRBJ1-4, with D possibly matching TRBD1 (6 bases). Germline values: CDR1 SGDLS, CDR2 YYNGEE. The CDR3 consists of 16 residues. Deletions cut 0 bases from V and 2 bases from J, with 11 bases between. This CDR3 is CASSVAPGDTNEKLFF. As DNA, the CDR3 is TGTGCCAGCAGCGTAGCTCCAGGGGATACTAATGAAAAACTGTTTTTT.

The chain couples TRBV7-2 to TRBJ1-6, with TRBD1 identical over 9 bases. CDR3 length: 17 amino acids. The trim removed 6 bases at V and 0 bases at J, leaving 6 bases unmatched. Per the germline V gene, CDR1 is SGHTA and CDR2 is FQGNSA. The CDR3 protein is CASRGDRATSYNSPLHF. CDR3 bases: TGTGCCAGCAGGGGGGACAGGGCCACCTCCTATAATTCACCCCTCCACTTT. The full variable domain, its missing parts supplied by reference TRBV7-2 and TRBJ1-6, is GAGVSQSPSNKVTEKGKDVELRCDPISGHTALYWYRQSLGQGLEFLIYFQGNSAPDKSGLPSDRFSAERTGGSVSTLTIQRTQQEDSAVYLCASRGDRATSYNSPLHFGNGTRLTVT.

The V and J genes are TRBV7-2 and TRBJ2-1, with 9 positions matching TRBD2. Germline loops: CDR1 SGHTA, CDR2 FQGNSA. V was pared by 8 bases and J by 7 bases, with 21 bases of the junction left unmatched. This CDR3 has 18 amino acids. The CDR3 spells CASRAFFSVGGRGNEQFF. The CDR3 DNA sequence: TGTGCCAGCCGAGCTTTTTTTTCGGTGGGCGGGAGGGGGAATGAGCAGTTCTTC.

The rearrangement uses TRBV5-1 and TRBJ2-5, with a weak D call TRBD2 (5 bases). Trimming shortened V by 2 bases and J by 4 bases, and 6 bases separated the two germline ends. Germline assignment: CDR1 SGHRS and CDR2 YFSETQ. The CDR3 extends over 12 amino acids. The chain's CDR3 is CASSLSGETQYF. DNA for the CDR3: TGCGCCAGCAGCTTAAGCGGAGAGACCCAGTACTTC.

This clone has only one observation. The chain couples TRBV7-3 to TRBJ2-3; D gene uncertain. Germline values: CDR1 SGHTA, CDR2 FQGTGA. CDR3 length equals 14 residues. V was pared by 1 base and J by 0 bases, with 5 bases between. The CDR3 DNA reads as TGTGCCAGCAGCTTAAGAGCCAGCACAGATACGCAGTATTTT. It encodes CASSLRASTDTQYF.

This clone has just one count. The chain combines TRBV27 with TRBJ2-7, with D maybe TRBD2 (5 bases). Trimming removed 5 bases from V and 2 bases from J, with 16 bases in between. CDR1 is MNHEY, CDR2 SMNVEV, per germline (reference sequence). The CDR3 contains 15 residues. CDR3 nucleotide sequence: TGTGCCAGCAGTCTCCGCGGACTGGTAACCTACGAGCAGTACTTC. It encodes CASSLRGLVTYEQYF.

The CDR3: CASSGDSGQAIEAFF. The DNA of the CDR3 is TGTGCCAGCAGCGGGGATAGTGGGCAGGCTATTGAAGCTTTCTTT. The V gene is TRBV9, the J gene TRBJ1-1; no clear D gene. Trimming stripped 3 bases from V and 7 bases from J, with 19 bases between. Germline V lookup: CDR1 SGDLS, CDR2 YYNGEE. The CDR3 length is 15 residues.

The V gene is TRBV5-4, the J gene TRBJ1-1; 7 bases match TRBD1. V was pared by 4 bases and J by 0 bases, with 9 bases of the junction left unmatched. Germline CDR1 and CDR2: SGHNT and YYREEE (reference sequence). The CDR3 is 16 residues long. This CDR3 is CASSPTGIKVNTEAFF. The DNA for the CDR3 is TGTGCCAGCAGCCCGACAGGGATTAAGGTGAACACTGAAGCTTTCTTT.

J is TRBJ2-1 and V is TRBV7-9; D is unresolved. The germline V gene encodes CDR1 SEHNR and CDR2 FQNEAQ (reference sequence). This CDR3 is 16 amino acids long. The ends were cut back, 3 bases at V and 6 bases at J, with 18 bases in the middle. For the CDR3, the DNA is TGTGCCAGCAGCTTTGGGGAAGCGCTCTGGGGCAATGAGCAGTTCTTC. Amino acid sequence: CASSFGEALWGNEQFF.

The chain links TRBV10-3 to TRBJ2-2; a weak D match, TRBD1 (6 bases). The germline V gene has CDR1 ENHRY and CDR2 SYGVKD. This CDR3 has 15 residues. V shed 4 bases and J shed 0 bases, with 9 bases lying between them. CDR3 loop: CAISGTDPNTGELFF. In DNA, the CDR3 is TGTGCCATCAGTGGGACAGACCCGAACACCGGGGAGCTGTTTTTT.

The genes are TRBV6-5 and TRBJ2-7, with TRBD2 matching 8 bases. V dropped 2 bases and J dropped 7; count of bases not matched to a gene: 7. This CDR3 has 14 residues. The germline V gene has CDR1 MNHEY and CDR2 SVGAGI. The CDR3 here is CASSYVPGGKEQYF. In DNA form, the CDR3 reads TGTGCCAGCAGTTACGTGCCGGGAGGGAAGGAGCAGTACTTC.

The chain is built from TRBV30 and TRBJ1-6; TRBD1 might be the D (5 bases). Deletions cut 3 bases from V and 6 bases from J, with 12 bases between. The CDR3 loop spans 14 amino acids. Per germline, CDR1 GTSNPN and CDR2 SVGIG (reference sequence). The CDR3 DNA reads TGTGCCTGGAGCAGAGACAGCCTTAATTCACCCCTCCACTTT. It specifies CAWSRDSLNSPLHF.

The gene calls are TRBV4-1 and TRBJ1-2; D might be TRBD1 (6 bases). Between the trimmed V and J ends, which lost 2 bases and 2 bases, there was a span of 18 bases. Germline CDR1 reads MGHRA; CDR2 reads YSYEKL. The CDR3 has 17 amino acids. The CDR3 spells CASSQRAQGFLNYGYTF. The CDR3 DNA follows: TGCGCCAGCAGCCAAAGGGCGCAGGGGTTTCTAAACTATGGCTACACCTTC.

The gene calls are TRBV28 and TRBJ2-5; 11 bases fit TRBD1. J gave up 6 bases and V 7 bases, and 13 bases lay outside the gene matches. Germline V gene data show CDR1 as MDHEN and CDR2 as SYDVKM. This CDR3 is 16 amino acids long. The CDR3 here is CASNSDLGQGAKTQYF. CDR3 DNA: TGTGCCAGCAACTCCGATCTCGGACAGGGGGCTAAGACCCAGTACTTC.

This chain links TRBV19 with TRBJ2-5; tentative D call: TRBD2 (5 bases). The ends were cut back, 5 bases at V and 4 bases at J, with 14 bases in the middle. Germline CDR1 is LNHDA and CDR2 is SQIVND (reference sequence). The CDR3 loop spans 14 amino acids. The CDR3 coding sequence is TGTGCCAGTAGTCACGCGCTTCGGGGAGAGACCCAGTACTTC. This translates into CASSHALRGETQYF.

This clone was picked up a small number of times. V gene TRBV6-1 combines with J gene TRBJ2-1, with 11 bases lining up with TRBD2. The germline CDR1 and CDR2 sequences are MNHNS and SASEGT. V shed 4 bases, J shed 3 bases, and the junction held 5 bases outside the gene matches. The CDR3 runs to 16 residues. CDR3 region: CASSAVAGGNYNEQFF. The CDR3 DNA follows: TGTGCCAGCAGTGCTGTAGCGGGGGGGAACTACAATGAGCAGTTCTTC.

This clone is a singleton in its sample. The sample carries other DNA sequences with the same CDR3. The V call is TRBV7-2, the J call TRBJ1-1, with D perhaps TRBD1 (5 bases). Germline assignment: CDR1 SGHTA and CDR2 FQGNSA. This CDR3 comprises 14 residues. With 1 base removed from V and 1 base from J, the gap between germline ends came to 7 bases. The CDR3 region is CASSLGQGNTEAFF. The CDR3 DNA sequence: TGTGCCAGCAGCTTAGGCCAGGGGAACACTGAAGCTTTCTTT.

This clone has only one observation. This rearrangement joins TRBV5-6 to TRBJ2-7; 7 bases map to TRBD1. Germline loops: CDR1 SGHDT, CDR2 YYEEEE. Trimming at V came to 5 bases and at J to 6 bases, leaving 8 bases not matched to a gene. This CDR3 is built from 13 residues. The CDR3 sequence: CASRGTVIGEQYF. CDR3 nucleotide sequence: TGTGCCAGCAGGGGGACAGTAATCGGCGAGCAGTACTTC.

The gene calls are TRBV7-8 and TRBJ2-7; maybe TRBD2 (5 bases). The CDR3 length is 14 residues. Germline V gene data show CDR1 as SGHVS and CDR2 as FQNEAQ. V shed 6 bases and J shed 0 bases, with 12 bases lying between them. The CDR3 DNA reads as TGTGCCAGCAGACCGGGGAGATTCTCCTACGAGCAGTACTTC. Protein product: CASRPGRFSYEQYF.

V and J are TRBV19 and TRBJ2-2; D perhaps matches TRBD2 (7 bases). The CDR3 is made up of 16 amino acids. Between the trimmed V and J ends, which lost 3 bases and 1 base, there was a span of 12 bases. Germline assignment: CDR1 LNHDA and CDR2 SQIVND (reference sequence). The CDR3 is CASSIGGGRNTGELFF. CDR3 DNA sequence: TGTGCCAGTAGTATCGGCGGGGGCAGGAACACCGGGGAGCTGTTTTTT.

The rearrangement links TRBV28 to TRBJ1-1; D unresolved. Germline assignment: CDR1 MDHEN and CDR2 SYDVKM. The CDR3 length is 11 residues. V dropped 1 base and J dropped 5 bases, with 2 bases sitting between them. This CDR3 reads CASSLYTEAFF. CDR3 DNA sequence: TGTGCCAGCAGTTTATATACTGAAGCTTTCTTT.

The genes are TRBV11-1 and TRBJ2-1, with 8 bases fitting TRBD2. There are 15 residues in the CDR3. The V and J ends lost 5 bases and 8 bases, in that order; junction bases with no gene match: 11. CDR1 is SGHAT, CDR2 FQDESV, per germline (reference sequence). The CDR3 spells CASSPRAGRAYEQFF. CDR3 in DNA: TGTGCCAGCAGCCCTAGGGCCGGGAGGGCCTATGAGCAGTTCTTC.

The chain carries TRBV5-1 and TRBJ1-4; 8 bases match TRBD1. The CDR3 totals 14 residues. CDR1 and CDR2 (germline): SGHRS, YFSETQ. V was pared by 4 bases and J by 8 bases, with 7 bases of the junction left unmatched. The CDR3 region has the DNA TGCGCCAGCAGCACCCAGGGGGCTGACGAAAAACTGTTTTTT. Encoded protein: CASSTQGADEKLFF.

A single count supports this clone. At one of its ends the junction is not consistent with the germline gene, which may arise from a read error. The V call is TRBV5-1, the J call TRBJ2-5; 14 bases map to TRBD2. CDR3 length: 15 residues. In germline, CDR1 is SGHRS, CDR2 YFSETQ. The CDR3 DNA reads as TGCGCCAGCAGCTCCGGGACTAGCGGGGGAGAGGCCCAGTACTTC. Translated, it gives CASSSGTSGGEAQYF.

This chain links TRBV7-3 with TRBJ2-1; the match to TRBD2 covers 11 bases. V dropped 5 bases and J dropped 6; count of bases not matched to a gene: 15. This CDR3 spans 18 amino acids. The V gene's germline CDR1 is SGHTA and CDR2 FQGTGA. CDR3 loop: CASSRHGLAGPGGNEQFF. The CDR3 DNA is TGTGCCAGCAGCCGCCACGGACTAGCGGGCCCTGGAGGCAATGAGCAGTTCTTC.

This chain connects TRBV9 to TRBJ1-3; D not resolved. The V gene's germline CDR1 is SGDLS and CDR2 YYNGEE. V was cut by 0 bases and J by 0 bases, with 7 bases left in between. The CDR3 consists of 15 residues. Here the CDR3 DNA reads TGTGCCAGCAGCGTAGCCGCGGCCTCTGGAAACACCATATATTTT. Translating it yields CASSVAAASGNTIYF.